Listed below are T cell receptor beta chains from one sample, sequenced in a study of CD8 T cells in ankylosing spondylitis. TCRdb processed the 5' RACE reads anew with MiXCR; each CDR3 protein has one entry. The sample lists 300,000 to 400,000 distinct CDR3 sequences, 20% to 25% occurring once. Sequenced material: blood, either unsorted or a sorted T cell fraction (not recorded which). These receptor sequences come from a male donor with ankylosing spondylitis or in good health (not recorded which). Both conserved end residues are part of each CDR3. Each record gives: J gene, D gene, clone size, V gene, CDR3 protein, CDR3 DNA. The D gene is left open where the match is weak. Clone size is stated in some rows and not others, as once, few, many or a class when expanded.

>TRBJ1-1|.|.|TRBV4-1
CASSQDEFGAVNTEAFF
TGCGCCAGCAGCCAAGATGAGTTCGGGGCCGTGAACACTGAAGCTTTCTTT
>TRBJ2-7|.|few|TRBV5-1
CASSLDAPALEQYF
TGCGCCAGCAGCTTGGATGCCCCGGCTCTCGAGCAGTACTTC
>TRBJ2-5|TRBD2|.|TRBV11-2
CASSSTGTSGQETQYF
TGTGCCAGCAGCTCGACCGGGACTAGCGGTCAAGAGACCCAGTACTTC
>TRBJ2-5|.|few|TRBV10-2
CASTPDGSQETQYF
TGCGCCAGCACCCCTGACGGTTCCCAAGAGACCCAGTACTTC
>TRBJ2-2|TRBD2|few|TRBV9
CASSVPAGGPGTGELFF
TGTGCCAGCAGCGTACCTGCGGGGGGGCCAGGAACCGGGGAGCTGTTTTTT
>TRBJ2-1|.|few|TRBV6-2/TRBV6-3
CASSYSATAKRFF
TGTGCCAGCAGTTACTCTGCGACCGCGAAGAGGTTCTTC
>TRBJ2-3|TRBD2|.|TRBV4-1
CASGLAGYPDTQYF
TGCGCCAGCGGGCTAGCGGGGTACCCAGATACGCAGTATTTT
>TRBJ2-7|.|.|TRBV4-1
CASSQDLYSDSYEQYF
TGCGCCAGCAGCCAAGATCTTTACAGCGACTCCTACGAGCAGTACTTC
>TRBJ1-3|.|few|TRBV7-9
CASEGHPISGNTIYF
TGTGCCAGTGAGGGACATCCCATCTCTGGAAACACCATATATTTT
>TRBJ2-7|TRBD1|.|TRBV20-1
CSADRTGGVWGPYEQYF
TGCAGTGCTGACCGGACAGGGGGCGTATGGGGCCCCTACGAGCAGTACTTC
>TRBJ2-3|.|.|TRBV3-1
CASTEREALTDTQYF
TGTGCCAGCACCGAACGGGAAGCCCTCACAGATACGCAGTATTTT
>TRBJ2-5|.|.|TRBV12-3/TRBV12-4
CASSPSAIVRETQYF
TGTGCCAGCTCCCCCTCGGCAATCGTCCGAGAGACCCAGTACTTC
>TRBJ2-3|TRBD2|.|TRBV11-3
CASSPASGGADTQYF
TGTGCCAGCAGCCCTGCGAGCGGGGGGGCAGATACGCAGTATTTT
>TRBJ1-3|TRBD1|.|TRBV6-1
CASSQTGGPSGNTIYF
TGTGCCAGCAGCCAGACAGGGGGGCCTTCTGGAAACACCATATATTTT
>TRBJ1-1|.|few|TRBV6-1
CASSQNAAANTEAFF
TGTGCCAGCAGTCAGAACGCGGCAGCGAACACTGAAGCTTTCTTT
>TRBJ2-7|.|.|TRBV29-1
CSVEKTGTTLGEQYF
TGCAGCGTTGAGAAGACCGGGACCACCTTAGGGGAGCAGTACTTC
>TRBJ2-1|.|.|TRBV28
CASSLTDIAYNEQFF
TGTGCCAGCAGTCTGACTGATATCGCCTACAATGAGCAGTTCTTC
>TRBJ2-5|.|.|TRBV11-2
CASSSLTSMVSETQYF
TGTGCCAGCAGCTCCCTGACTAGTATGGTGTCGGAGACCCAGTACTTC
>TRBJ2-3|.|.|TRBV12-3/TRBV12-4
CASSLLVGGTSTDTQYF
TGTGCCAGCAGCCTCCTGGTTGGGGGTACTAGCACAGATACGCAGTATTTT
>TRBJ2-7|TRBD1|few|TRBV12-3/TRBV12-4
CASSPWDREEQYF
TGTGCCAGCAGTCCCTGGGACAGGGAGGAGCAGTACTTC
>TRBJ2-7|.|few|TRBV7-6
CASSLGREGQTSYEQYF
TGTGCCAGCAGCTTAGGCCGGGAAGGGCAGACCTCCTACGAGCAGTACTTC
>TRBJ2-1|.|.|TRBV20-1
CSARVDSEQFF
TGCAGTGCTAGAGTCGATAGTGAGCAGTTCTTC
>TRBJ2-3|TRBD2|.|TRBV27
CASRLAGRTDTQYF
TGTGCCAGCAGACTAGCGGGGCGCACAGATACGCAGTATTTT